A selection of T cell receptor beta chains follows, all from one sample in a study of cytomegalovirus exposure and HLA in healthy donors. Clones were sequenced by immunoSEQ multiplex PCR, and TCRdb holds only the in-frame ones, with some missing. The sample includes 150,000 to 200,000 clones, roughly 80% of them seen just once. The sequencing input was PBMCs. The receptors derive from a woman aged 25 to 45 in good health and CMV-seropositive. Both conserved end residues are part of each CDR3. Fields, in order: V gene, clone size, D gene, J gene, CDR3 DNA, CDR3 protein. A D gene is named only where the DNA matches it firmly. Clone size, where shown, is once, few, many, or a class for clones that have expanded.

V gene: TRBV4-2; clone size: .; D gene: .; J gene: TRBJ2-7; CDR3 DNA: TGTGCCAGCAGCCGAGCACTGACCTACGAGCAGTACTTC; CDR3 protein: CASSRALTYEQYF
V gene: TRBV9; clone size: .; D gene: TRBD1; J gene: TRBJ2-2; CDR3 DNA: TGTGCCAGCAGCGTAGATTCCGGGACAGGGGTTACCGGGGAGCTGTTTTTT; CDR3 protein: CASSVDSGTGVTGELFF
V gene: TRBV2; clone size: .; D gene: .; J gene: TRBJ1-3; CDR3 DNA: TGTGCCAGCAGTGAGTGGGAGAGCTCTGGAAACACCATATATTTT; CDR3 protein: CASSEWESSGNTIYF
V gene: TRBV6-6; clone size: few; D gene: TRBD1; J gene: TRBJ2-1; CDR3 DNA: TGTGCCAGCAGACCGGGACAGGGTTTTAATGAGCAGTTCTTC; CDR3 protein: CASRPGQGFNEQFF
V gene: TRBV6-4; clone size: .; D gene: .; J gene: TRBJ2-3; CDR3 DNA: TGTGCCAGCAGTGAGGGGACTCGAACCGGGGCGCAGTATTTT; CDR3 protein: CASSEGTRTGAQYF
V gene: TRBV7-9; clone size: few; D gene: .; J gene: TRBJ1-1; CDR3 DNA: TGTGCCAGCAGCTTACTCAACAGTGAAGCTTTCTTT; CDR3 protein: CASSLLNSEAFF
V gene: TRBV7-2; clone size: .; D gene: .; J gene: TRBJ1-2; CDR3 DNA: TGTGCCAGCAGCGTTACGTCGGGGATCTTTAGCTATGGCTACACCTTC; CDR3 protein: CASSVTSGIFSYGYTF
V gene: TRBV4-1; clone size: .; D gene: TRBD1; J gene: TRBJ1-5; CDR3 DNA: TGCGCCAGCAGCCAGGACAGGTTCCAGCCCCAGCATTTT; CDR3 protein: CASSQDRFQPQHF
V gene: TRBV7-2; clone size: few; D gene: .; J gene: TRBJ2-3; CDR3 DNA: TGTGCCAGCAGCTCGACCTTCGCGGCAGATACGCAGTATTTT; CDR3 protein: CASSSTFAADTQYF
V gene: TRBV4-2; clone size: .; D gene: .; J gene: TRBJ2-3; CDR3 DNA: TGTGCCAGCAGCCGGGTAGGGGGGGCGGGCACAGATACGCAGTATTTT; CDR3 protein: CASSRVGGAGTDTQYF
V gene: TRBV7-2; clone size: .; D gene: TRBD1; J gene: TRBJ1-1; CDR3 DNA: TGTGCCAGCAGTTCAAACAGGGGGCATAATGCTGAAGCTTTCTTT; CDR3 protein: CASSSNRGHNAEAFF
V gene: TRBV4-2; clone size: few; D gene: .; J gene: TRBJ1-1; CDR3 DNA: TGTGCCAGCAGGCCGGGGGGGGGCGATCACACTGAAGCTTTCTTT; CDR3 protein: CASRPGGGDHTEAFF
V gene: TRBV5-5; clone size: .; D gene: .; J gene: TRBJ1-4; CDR3 DNA: TGTGCCAGCAGCTTAACAGGGTTAAATGAAAAACTGTTTTTT; CDR3 protein: CASSLTGLNEKLFF
V gene: TRBV5-1; clone size: .; D gene: .; J gene: TRBJ2-7; CDR3 DNA: TGCGCCAGCAGCAACCTGGGCCTCCGCGAGCAGTACTTC; CDR3 protein: CASSNLGLREQYF
V gene: TRBV28; clone size: .; D gene: TRBD1; J gene: TRBJ1-1; CDR3 DNA: TGTGCCAGCAGTTTACCGACAGGGGGGAACACTGAAGCTTTCTTT; CDR3 protein: CASSLPTGGNTEAFF
V gene: TRBV19; clone size: .; D gene: TRBD2; J gene: TRBJ2-7; CDR3 DNA: TGTGCCAGTAGTATCGGGGGGAACGAGCAGTACTTC; CDR3 protein: CASSIGGNEQYF
V gene: TRBV19; clone size: .; D gene: .; J gene: TRBJ2-7; CDR3 DNA: TGTGCCAGTAGTCCCCGGGGGGCGGTACGACAGTACTTC; CDR3 protein: CASSPRGAVRQYF
V gene: TRBV6-5; clone size: .; D gene: .; J gene: TRBJ2-6; CDR3 DNA: TGTGCCAGCAGCCTTAGGGGTTCTGGGGCCAACGTCCTGACTTTC; CDR3 protein: CASSLRGSGANVLTF
V gene: TRBV30; clone size: .; D gene: .; J gene: TRBJ1-1; CDR3 DNA: TGTGCCTGGTCTACAGGCCTGAACACTGAAGCTTTCTTT; CDR3 protein: CAWSTGLNTEAFF
V gene: TRBV6-6; clone size: .; D gene: TRBD1; J gene: TRBJ1-3; CDR3 DNA: TGTGCCAGCTTGGACAGGACAATGGGAAACACCATATATTTT; CDR3 protein: CASLDRTMGNTIYF
V gene: TRBV6-1; clone size: .; D gene: TRBD1; J gene: TRBJ1-2; CDR3 DNA: TGTGCCAGCAGCCCCGTGGGCAGGGGGCACTATGGCTACACCTTC; CDR3 protein: CASSPVGRGHYGYTF
V gene: TRBV6-6; clone size: .; D gene: .; J gene: TRBJ1-2; CDR3 DNA: TGTGCCAGCAGTTACGGGCCGAACTATGGCTACACCTTC; CDR3 protein: CASSYGPNYGYTF
V gene: TRBV10-1; clone size: once; D gene: .; J gene: TRBJ2-7; CDR3 DNA: TGCGCCAGCAGTGAGTCGCTTTGGGGGGACGAGCAGTACTTC; CDR3 protein: CASSESLWGDEQYF
V gene: TRBV28; clone size: .; D gene: .; J gene: TRBJ1-4; CDR3 DNA: TGTGCCAGCAGTCCGCCCGGGTTTCAAGCTGCAACTAATGAAAAACTGTTTTTT; CDR3 protein: CASSPPGFQAATNEKLFF
V gene: TRBV15; clone size: few; D gene: .; J gene: TRBJ2-7; CDR3 DNA: TGTGCCACCAGCAGAACAGGGTTTCACTACGAGCAGTACTTC; CDR3 protein: CATSRTGFHYEQYF
V gene: TRBV2; clone size: .; D gene: .; J gene: TRBJ1-3; CDR3 DNA: TGTGCCAGCAGTTTGACAACCCCTGGAAACACCATATATTTT; CDR3 protein: CASSLTTPGNTIYF
V gene: TRBV18; clone size: .; D gene: .; J gene: TRBJ2-2; CDR3 DNA: TGTGCCAGCTCACCACCGAACAGGGCTAACACCGGGGAGCTGTTTTTT; CDR3 protein: CASSPPNRANTGELFF
V gene: TRBV25-1; clone size: .; D gene: TRBD1; J gene: TRBJ1-2; CDR3 DNA: TGTGCCAGCAGTGGCAAGGGGGCGCATACCTATGGCTACACCTTC; CDR3 protein: CASSGKGAHTYGYTF
V gene: TRBV13; clone size: .; D gene: .; J gene: TRBJ2-3; CDR3 DNA: TGTGCCAGCAGCTTCCGACTGACTGGCACAGATACGCAGTATTTT; CDR3 protein: CASSFRLTGTDTQYF
V gene: TRBV6-5; clone size: once; D gene: .; J gene: TRBJ2-7; CDR3 DNA: TGTGCCAGCAGTTATTTGGCAGGGTCCTCTTACGAGCAGTACTTC; CDR3 protein: CASSYLAGSSYEQYF
V gene: TRBV7-2; clone size: .; D gene: .; J gene: TRBJ2-7; CDR3 DNA: TGTGCCAGCAGCCCCCAGGGGGGTACCGAGCAGTACTTC; CDR3 protein: CASSPQGGTEQYF
V gene: TRBV6-6; clone size: once; D gene: .; J gene: TRBJ1-1; CDR3 DNA: TGTGCCAGCAGTTACTCCGGGACACTTAACACTGAAGCTTTCTTT; CDR3 protein: CASSYSGTLNTEAFF
V gene: TRBV5-6; clone size: .; D gene: .; J gene: TRBJ1-6; CDR3 DNA: TGTGCCAGCAGCTTGGTTCCCCAGGATACTAATTCACCCCTCCACTTT; CDR3 protein: CASSLVPQDTNSPLHF
V gene: TRBV19; clone size: .; D gene: TRBD1; J gene: TRBJ1-1; CDR3 DNA: TGTGCCAGTAGTTTGTTAGACAGGGGCTTAACTGAAGCTTTCTTT; CDR3 protein: CASSLLDRGLTEAFF
V gene: TRBV7-2; clone size: .; D gene: .; J gene: TRBJ2-2; CDR3 DNA: TGTGCCAGCAGCTTATCGGGGAACACCGGGGAGCTGTTTTTT; CDR3 protein: CASSLSGNTGELFF
V gene: TRBV2; clone size: once; D gene: .; J gene: TRBJ1-2; CDR3 DNA: TGTGCCAGCAGTGAAAGGGGTCTTTATGGTGGCTACACCTTC; CDR3 protein: CASSERGLYGGYTF
V gene: TRBV4-3; clone size: .; D gene: .; J gene: TRBJ1-3; CDR3 DNA: TGCGCCAGCAGCCACCGTTATAGAGGTGGAAACACCATATATTTT; CDR3 protein: CASSHRYRGGNTIYF
V gene: TRBV2; clone size: .; D gene: .; J gene: TRBJ1-1; CDR3 DNA: TGTGCCAGCAGTGAGGCAGGTGTCACTGAAGCTTTCTTT; CDR3 protein: CASSEAGVTEAFF
V gene: TRBV27; clone size: once; D gene: TRBD1; J gene: TRBJ1-4; CDR3 DNA: TGTGCCAGCAGTCCCCTGACAGGGATGGGGTACATCGGGAAACTGTTTTTT; CDR3 protein: CASSPLTGMGYIGKLFF
V gene: TRBV29-1; clone size: .; D gene: .; J gene: TRBJ2-3; CDR3 DNA: TGCAGCGTTGAAATCTTGCGAGATACGCAGTATTTT; CDR3 protein: CSVEILRDTQYF
V gene: TRBV27; clone size: .; D gene: TRBD2; J gene: TRBJ2-1; CDR3 DNA: TGTGCCAGCAGTTTTTTAACGCCCCGGACTAGCGGGGGGGGATACTACAATGAGCAGTTCTTC; CDR3 protein: CASSFLTPRTSGGGYYNEQFF
V gene: TRBV5-5; clone size: .; D gene: .; J gene: TRBJ1-1; CDR3 DNA: TGTGCCAGCACCCCCTGGGGAGGGAACACTGAAGCTTTCTTT; CDR3 protein: CASTPWGGNTEAFF
V gene: TRBV5-5; clone size: once; D gene: .; J gene: TRBJ2-7; CDR3 DNA: TGTGCCAGCACGATCCCGACGGGTACCTACGAGCAGTACTTC; CDR3 protein: CASTIPTGTYEQYF
V gene: TRBV9; clone size: .; D gene: TRBD1; J gene: TRBJ2-1; CDR3 DNA: TGTGCCAGCAGCGTTGGACAGGGGGCTTGGGAGCAGTTCTTC; CDR3 protein: CASSVGQGAWEQFF
V gene: TRBV7-2; clone size: .; D gene: TRBD1; J gene: TRBJ1-5; CDR3 DNA: TGTGCCAGCAGCTTAGTTCGGGACAGTAATCAGCCCCAGCATTTT; CDR3 protein: CASSLVRDSNQPQHF
V gene: TRBV2; clone size: .; D gene: .; J gene: TRBJ1-2; CDR3 DNA: TGTGCCAGCAGTTTCGACGGGATCTATGGCTACACCTTC; CDR3 protein: CASSFDGIYGYTF
V gene: TRBV5-1; clone size: .; D gene: .; J gene: TRBJ2-1; CDR3 DNA: TGCGCCAGCAGCTTGAGGGGCAGCACAGGGGAGGTAAGAGATGCGTACAATGAGCAGTTCTTC; CDR3 protein: CASSLRGSTGEVRDAYNEQFF
V gene: TRBV5-1; clone size: .; D gene: TRBD1; J gene: TRBJ2-2; CDR3 DNA: TGCGCCAGCAGCGGACAGGGAACGGGGGAGCTGTTTTTT; CDR3 protein: CASSGQGTGELFF
V gene: TRBV7-9; clone size: .; D gene: TRBD1; J gene: TRBJ1-4; CDR3 DNA: TGTGCCAGCAGCTCCTTACAGGGGTCTAATGAAAAACTGTTTTTT; CDR3 protein: CASSSLQGSNEKLFF
V gene: TRBV7-2; clone size: .; D gene: .; J gene: TRBJ2-1; CDR3 DNA: TGTGCCAGCAGCTTAGATGGGGGGGGGCAAGGGAATGAGCAGTTCTTC; CDR3 protein: CASSLDGGGQGNEQFF
V gene: TRBV6-5; clone size: .; D gene: TRBD1; J gene: TRBJ2-5; CDR3 DNA: TGTGCCAGCAGTTACTCGACAGGGGGCAGTGAGACCCAGTACTTC; CDR3 protein: CASSYSTGGSETQYF
V gene: TRBV28; clone size: .; D gene: .; J gene: TRBJ1-2; CDR3 DNA: TGTGCCAGCAGTTTATCCCGGGACTATGGCCACACCTTC; CDR3 protein: CASSLSRDYGHTF